The 19 T cell receptor beta chains below all came from one sample that was sequenced in a study of T cells in Graves' hyperthyroidism and ophthalmopathy. RNA transcripts provided the source from which TCR beta CDR3 regions were amplified. During a first-round RT-PCR of the TCR CDR3, the HTBI primer set was used. TCRdb recomputed calls from the multiplex PCR reads with MiXCR, one row per CDR3 protein. The top ten clones hold approximately 35% of a sample with fewer than 400,000 distinct CDR3 sequences, roughly 17% of them seen once. The specimen sequenced was blood. The receptors derive from a man aged 30 to 45 with Graves' hyperthyroidism.

The sample holds many counts of this clonotype. The chain is built from TRBV6-1 and TRBJ2-7, with 9 positions matching TRBD1. This CDR3 is built from 15 residues. Germline CDR1 MNHNS, CDR2 SASEGT. V lost 6 bases to trimming and J lost 4 bases; unmatched junction nucleotides: 10. The CDR3 nucleotides read TGTGCCAGCAGCCCTGGACAGGGGAATGGTTACGAGCAGTACTTC. Protein: CASSPGQGNGYEQYF.

The chain joins TRBV6-2 or TRBV6-3 to TRBJ2-3, with 11 bases that match TRBD2. CDR1 and CDR2 from the germline V gene are MNHEY and SVGEGT. The CDR3 extends over 15 amino acids. Trimming removed 5 bases from V and 6 bases from J; junction bases left unmatched: 7. This chain's CDR3 is CASSDRGTSGDTQYF. As DNA, the CDR3 is TGTGCCAGCAGTGACCGGGGGACTAGCGGCGATACGCAGTATTTT.

This clonotype was counted between two and nine times. This chain links TRBV5-1 with TRBJ1-6; D remains ambiguous. From germline, CDR1 is SGHRS and CDR2 YFSETQ. With 1 base removed from V and 8 bases from J, the gap between germline ends came to 7 bases. The CDR3 loop spans 13 amino acids. The CDR3 is CASSLIEDSPLHF. The CDR3 DNA follows: TGCGCCAGCAGCTTGATTGAAGATTCACCCCTCCACTTT. Based on the CDR3 plus reference TRBV5-1 and TRBJ1-6, the full variable domain is KAGVTQTPRYLIKTRGQQVTLSCSPISGHRSVSWYQQTPGQGLQFLFEYFSETQRNKGNFPGRFSGRQFSNSRSEMNVSTLELGDSALYLCASSLIEDSPLHFGNGTRLTVT.

As for this clonotype: It may be a read error: a sequence one base away is much more abundant. The chain is built from TRBV9 and TRBJ2-3, with 8 positions matching TRBD1. The CDR3 contains 15 residues. Germline trimming cut 3 bases from V and 0 bases from J; bases unmatched to any gene: 3. Germline V gene lookup returns CDR1 SGDLS and CDR2 YYNGEE. The CDR3 DNA is TGTGCCAGCAGCGCGGGACAGGCTAGCACAGATACGCAGTATTTT. The encoded protein is CASSAGQASTDTQYF.

The rearrangement links TRBV20-1 to TRBJ2-6, with a weak D call TRBD1 (5 bases). The CDR3 contains 16 residues. Germline-derived CDR1 and CDR2 are DFQATT and SNEGSKA (reference sequence). Trimming took off 0 bases at V and 1 base at J, with 10 bases between the two ends. CDR3 protein: CSARDLRGSGANVLTF. The CDR3 DNA sequence: TGCAGTGCTAGAGATCTTAGGGGATCTGGGGCCAACGTCCTGACTTTC.

This clonotype occurred many times. J is TRBJ1-2 and V is TRBV5-1, with 7 bases lining up with TRBD1. The CDR3 has 16 amino acids. V was clipped by 4 bases and J by 2 bases; unmatched bases: 11. Germline V CDR1 and CDR2: SGHRS, YFSETQ. CDR3 loop: CASSLNWDSGNYGYTF. The CDR3 DNA sequence: TGCGCCAGCAGCCTAAACTGGGACAGCGGAAACTATGGCTACACCTTC. Complete variable domain (other parts from reference TRBV5-1 and TRBJ1-2): KAGVTQTPRYLIKTRGQQVTLSCSPISGHRSVSWYQQTPGQGLQFLFEYFSETQRNKGNFPGRFSGRQFSNSRSEMNVSTLELGDSALYLCASSLNWDSGNYGYTFGSGTRLTVV.

As for this clonotype: A much larger clone is a single base away; this may be a read error. The chain recombines TRBV6-1 with TRBJ2-2, with 8 bases identical to TRBD2. There are 13 residues in the CDR3. The germline V gene encodes CDR1 MNHNS and CDR2 SASEGT. The J segment lost 5 bases and the V segment lost 10 bases, leaving 6 bases of the junction unmatched. The chain's CDR3 is CATFGRGTGELFF. For the CDR3, the DNA is TGTGCCACCTTCGGGAGGGGAACCGGGGAGCTGTTTTTT.

This clonotype was counted ten times or more. The rearrangement links TRBV7-9 to TRBJ2-1; TRBD2 agrees at 7 bases. The V gene's germline CDR1 is SEHNR and CDR2 FQNEAQ (reference sequence). There are 19 residues in the CDR3. J lost 0 bases, V lost 2 bases, and 13 bases had no gene match. Here the CDR3 reads CASSLKTRGLSSSYNEQFF. CDR3 bases: TGTGCCAGCAGCTTAAAGACGAGGGGACTATCCAGCTCCTACAATGAGCAGTTCTTC.

The chain links TRBV14 to TRBJ2-2, with D uncertain. Germline V gives CDR1 SGHDN, CDR2 FVKESK. Trimming took 5 bases from V and 5 from J, leaving 12 bases between them. This CDR3 has 14 amino acids. The CDR3 sequence is CASSNGPWTGELFF. DNA for the CDR3: TGTGCCAGCAGCAACGGACCTTGGACCGGGGAGCTGTTTTTT.

There are a few counts of this clonotype. The rearrangement joins TRBV5-1 to TRBJ2-1, with 7 bases identical to TRBD1. V shed 6 bases and J 9 bases; nucleotides not matched to a gene: 6. This CDR3 is built from 12 residues. Looked up from germline, CDR1 is SGHRS and CDR2 is YFSETQ. The DNA of the CDR3 is TGCGCCAGCAAAGAGGGACAGCTTGAGCAGTTCTTC. Its protein is CASKEGQLEQFF. Supplemented by reference TRBV5-1 and TRBJ2-1, the full variable domain reads KAGVTQTPRYLIKTRGQQVTLSCSPISGHRSVSWYQQTPGQGLQFLFEYFSETQRNKGNFPGRFSGRQFSNSRSEMNVSTLELGDSALYLCASKEGQLEQFFGPGTRLTVL.

The chain recombines TRBV6-1 with TRBJ2-5; 9 bases agree with TRBD1. The V gene end was trimmed by 5 bases and the J gene end by 6 bases; junction bases not matched to a gene: 10. The germline gives CDR1 MNHNS, CDR2 SASEGT. This CDR3 is built from 15 residues. CDR3 residues: CASSSRDRVPQTQYF. CDR3 DNA: TGTGCCAGCAGTTCCCGGGACAGGGTTCCTCAGACCCAGTACTTC.

This clonotype was seen repeatedly, ten times or more. This chain connects TRBV18 to TRBJ2-3; the D is unclear. CDR1 is KGHSH and CDR2 is LQKENI in the germline V gene. V dropped 0 bases and J dropped 0 bases, with 7 bases sitting between them. CDR3 length: 15 residues. The DNA of the CDR3 is TGTGCCAGCTCACCACCGATCTCTAGCACAGATACGCAGTATTTT. It specifies CASSPPISSTDTQYF.

There are many counts of this clonotype. The chain has TRBV28 and TRBJ2-1; D is possibly TRBD1 or TRBD2 (5 bases each). CDR1 MDHEN and CDR2 SYDVKM come from the germline V gene. This CDR3 contains 12 residues. The V end lost 5 bases, the J end lost 14 bases, and 16 bases lay between the germline ends. The CDR3 sequence is CASSPPGRMKFF. As DNA, the CDR3 is TGTGCCAGCAGTCCCCCGGGGCGGATGAAGTTCTTC. Looking up the rest from reference TRBV28 and TRBJ2-1 gives the full variable domain: DVKVTQSSRYLVKRTGEKVFLECVQDMDHENMFWYRQDPGLGLRLIYFSYDVKMKEKGDIPEGYSVSREKKERFSLILESASTNQTSMYLCASSPPGRMKFFGPGTRLTVL.

This clonotype was observed a handful of times. The chain carries TRBV20-1 and TRBJ1-1; TRBD1 agrees at 7 bases. The germline gives CDR1 DFQATT, CDR2 SNEGSKA (reference sequence). The CDR3 contains 14 residues. V dropped 2 bases and J dropped 5; count of bases not matched to a gene: 8. CDR3 coding DNA: TGCAGTGCTAGAAAAGGGGGCGCGGAGACTGAAGCTTTCTTT. This codes for CSARKGGAETEAFF.

There are many counts of this clonotype. This chain uses TRBV18 with TRBJ2-7; D gene ambiguous. The CDR3 extends over 14 amino acids. Deletions cut 2 bases from V and 3 bases from J, with 11 bases between. CDR1 and CDR2 from the germline V gene are KGHSH and LQKENI. CDR3 in amino acids: CASSPDAANYEQYF. CDR3 in DNA: TGTGCCAGCTCACCAGACGCTGCTAACTACGAGCAGTACTTC.

This clonotype was counted many times. The chain has TRBV2 and TRBJ1-1; the D gene is possibly TRBD1 (6 bases). V dropped 11 bases and J dropped 2 bases, with 9 bases sitting between them. The germline V gene encodes CDR1 SNHLY and CDR2 FYNNEI. This CDR3 spans 11 amino acids. For the CDR3, the DNA is TGTGCCGGACAGATTAACACTGAAGCTTTCTTT. It translates to CAGQINTEAFF.

This clonotype was counted at least ten times. The rearrangement joins TRBV20-1 to TRBJ2-3; 12 positions match TRBD1. This CDR3 has 18 amino acids. Per germline, CDR1 DFQATT and CDR2 SNEGSKA (reference sequence). With 5 bases clipped from V and 2 bases from J, the junction kept 14 bases outside the gene matches. The CDR3 here is CSARVGTGGVINTDTQYF. In nucleotides, the CDR3 is TGCAGTGCTCGAGTCGGGACAGGGGGCGTTATAAACACAGATACGCAGTATTTT.

This clonotype was observed many times. The rearrangement uses TRBV5-1 and TRBJ2-1; 10 bases fit TRBD2. The germline V gene encodes CDR1 SGHRS and CDR2 YFSETQ. The CDR3 spans 16 residues. V trimming: 2 bases; J trimming: 7 bases; junction bases outside the gene matches: 9. CDR3 sequence: CASSFTLAGAINEQFF. The CDR3, as DNA: TGCGCCAGCAGCTTTACCCTAGCGGGAGCGATTAATGAGCAGTTCTTC.

This clonotype was recorded many times. The chain couples TRBV12-3 or TRBV12-4 to TRBJ2-5; 7 positions agree with TRBD2. V shed 6 bases, J shed 0 bases, and the junction held 7 bases outside the gene matches. There are 15 residues in the CDR3. The CDR3 spells CASRSSGGYQETQYF. CDR3 DNA sequence: TGTGCCAGCAGGTCTAGCGGTGGCTACCAAGAGACCCAGTACTTC.